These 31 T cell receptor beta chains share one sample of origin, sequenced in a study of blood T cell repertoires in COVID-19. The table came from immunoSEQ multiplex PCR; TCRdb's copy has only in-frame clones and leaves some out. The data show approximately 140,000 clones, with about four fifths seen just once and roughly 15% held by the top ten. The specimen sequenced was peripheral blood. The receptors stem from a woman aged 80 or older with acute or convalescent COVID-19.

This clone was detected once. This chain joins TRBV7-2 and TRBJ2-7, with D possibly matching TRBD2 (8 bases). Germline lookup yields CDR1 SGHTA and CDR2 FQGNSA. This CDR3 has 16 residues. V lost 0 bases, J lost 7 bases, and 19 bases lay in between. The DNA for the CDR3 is TGTGCCAGCAGCTTAGCGCCGGGAGGGCCAGGGGGGGAGCAGTACTTC. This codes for CASSLAPGGPGGEQYF. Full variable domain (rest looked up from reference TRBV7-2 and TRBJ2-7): GAGVSQSPSNKVTEKGKDVELRCDPISGHTALYWYRQSLGQGLEFLIYFQGNSAPDKSGLPSDRFSAERTGGSVSTLTIQRTQQEDSAVYLCASSLAPGGPGGEQYFGPGTRLTVT.

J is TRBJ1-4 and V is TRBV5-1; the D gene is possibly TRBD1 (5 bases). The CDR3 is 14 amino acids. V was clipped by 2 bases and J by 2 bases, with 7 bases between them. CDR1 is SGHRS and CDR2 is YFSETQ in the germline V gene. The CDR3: CASSFGGTNEKLFF. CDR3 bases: TGCGCCAGCAGCTTCGGGGGTACTAATGAAAAACTGTTTTTT.

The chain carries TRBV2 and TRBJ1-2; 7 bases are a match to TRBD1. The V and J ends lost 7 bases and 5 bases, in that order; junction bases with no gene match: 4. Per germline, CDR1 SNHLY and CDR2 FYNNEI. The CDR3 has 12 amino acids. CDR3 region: CASNDRVYGYTF. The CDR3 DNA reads TGTGCCAGCAATGACAGGGTGTATGGCTACACCTTC.

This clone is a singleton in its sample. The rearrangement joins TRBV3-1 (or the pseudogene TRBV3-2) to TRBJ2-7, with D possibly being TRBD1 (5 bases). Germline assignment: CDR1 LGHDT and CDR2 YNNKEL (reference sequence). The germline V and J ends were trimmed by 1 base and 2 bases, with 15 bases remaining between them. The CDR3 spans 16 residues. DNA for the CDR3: TGTGCCAGCAGCCAAGGGGGCCCCCCGCAAGCCTACGAGCAGTACTTC. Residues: CASSQGGPPQAYEQYF.

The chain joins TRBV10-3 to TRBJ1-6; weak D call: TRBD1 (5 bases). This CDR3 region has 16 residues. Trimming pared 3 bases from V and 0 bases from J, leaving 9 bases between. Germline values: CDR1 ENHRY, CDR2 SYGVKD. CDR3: CAISDGGSSYNSPLHF. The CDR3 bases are TGTGCCATCAGTGACGGGGGAAGCTCCTATAATTCACCCCTCCACTTT.

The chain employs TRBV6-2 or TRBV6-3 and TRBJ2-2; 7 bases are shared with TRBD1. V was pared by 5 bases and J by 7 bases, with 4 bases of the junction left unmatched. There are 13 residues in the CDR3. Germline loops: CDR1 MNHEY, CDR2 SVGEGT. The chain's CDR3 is CASSNYRGGELFF. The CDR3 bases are TGTGCCAGCAGTAACTACAGGGGCGGGGAGCTGTTTTTT.

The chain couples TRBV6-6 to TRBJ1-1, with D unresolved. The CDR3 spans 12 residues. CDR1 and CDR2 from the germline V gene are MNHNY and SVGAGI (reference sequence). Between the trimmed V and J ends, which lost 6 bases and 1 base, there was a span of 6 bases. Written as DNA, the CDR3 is TGTGCCAGCAGACAGAGGAACACTGAAGCTTTCTTT. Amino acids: CASRQRNTEAFF.

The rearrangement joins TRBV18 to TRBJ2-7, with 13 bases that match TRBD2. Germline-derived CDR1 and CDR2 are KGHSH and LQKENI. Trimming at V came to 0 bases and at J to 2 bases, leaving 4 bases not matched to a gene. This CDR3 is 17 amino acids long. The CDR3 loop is CASSPPGLAGSTYEQYF. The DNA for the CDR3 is TGTGCCAGCTCACCACCGGGACTAGCGGGGTCTACCTACGAGCAGTACTTC.

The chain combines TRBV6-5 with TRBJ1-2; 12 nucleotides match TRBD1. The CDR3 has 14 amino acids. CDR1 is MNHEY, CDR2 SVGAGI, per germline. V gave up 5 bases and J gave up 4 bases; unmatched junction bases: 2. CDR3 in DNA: TGTGCCAGCAGTCGGGACAGGGGGCTCTATGGCTACACCTTC. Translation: CASSRDRGLYGYTF.

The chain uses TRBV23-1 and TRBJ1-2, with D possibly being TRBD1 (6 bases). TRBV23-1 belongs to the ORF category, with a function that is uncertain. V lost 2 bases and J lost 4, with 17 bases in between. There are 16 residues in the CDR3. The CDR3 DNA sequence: TGCGCCAGCAGTCAACCCACCTTAACAGGGTCCTATGGCTACACCTTC. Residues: CASSQPTLTGSYGYTF.

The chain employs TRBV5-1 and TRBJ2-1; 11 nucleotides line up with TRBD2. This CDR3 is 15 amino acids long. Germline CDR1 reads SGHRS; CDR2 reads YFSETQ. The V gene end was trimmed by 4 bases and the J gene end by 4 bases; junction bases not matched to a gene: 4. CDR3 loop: CASSLRLAGYNEQFF. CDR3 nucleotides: TGCGCCAGCAGCCTCCGACTAGCGGGGTACAATGAGCAGTTCTTC.

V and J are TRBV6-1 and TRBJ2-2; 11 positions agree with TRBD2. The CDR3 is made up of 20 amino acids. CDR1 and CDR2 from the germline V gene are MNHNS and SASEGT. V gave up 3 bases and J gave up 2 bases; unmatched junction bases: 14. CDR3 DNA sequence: TGTGCCAGCAGTGACCCCAATCACGGGCTAGCGGGGGGAAACACCGGGGAGCTGTTTTTT. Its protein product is CASSDPNHGLAGGNTGELFF.

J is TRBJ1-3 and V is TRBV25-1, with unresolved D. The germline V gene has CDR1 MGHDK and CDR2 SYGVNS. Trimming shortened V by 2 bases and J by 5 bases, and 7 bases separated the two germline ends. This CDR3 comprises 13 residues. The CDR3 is CASSETDRNTIYF. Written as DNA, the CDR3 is TGTGCCAGCAGTGAAACAGACCGAAACACCATATATTTT.

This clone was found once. The CDR3 here is CATSSAAGGRSYNEQFF. CDR3 coding DNA: TGTGCCACCTCCTCGGCCGCGGGAGGGAGGTCCTACAATGAGCAGTTCTTC. The chain employs TRBV7-2 and TRBJ2-1; 9 bases line up with TRBD2. The CDR3 contains 17 residues. Germline assignment: CDR1 SGHTA and CDR2 FQGNSA. With 10 bases clipped from V and 1 base from J, the junction kept 14 bases outside the gene matches.

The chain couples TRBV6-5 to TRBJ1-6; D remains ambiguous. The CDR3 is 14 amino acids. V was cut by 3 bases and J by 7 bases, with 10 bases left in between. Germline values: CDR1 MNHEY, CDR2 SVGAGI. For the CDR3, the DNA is TGTGCCAGCAGTTATCGGGGTCGGAATTCACCCCTCCACTTT. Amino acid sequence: CASSYRGRNSPLHF.

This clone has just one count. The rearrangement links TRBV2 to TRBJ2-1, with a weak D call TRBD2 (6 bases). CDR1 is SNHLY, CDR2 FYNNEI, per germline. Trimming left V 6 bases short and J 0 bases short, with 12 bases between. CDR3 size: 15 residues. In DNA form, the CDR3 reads TGTGCCAGCAGGCTAGCGTTATCCTCCTACAATGAGCAGTTCTTC. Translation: CASRLALSSYNEQFF.

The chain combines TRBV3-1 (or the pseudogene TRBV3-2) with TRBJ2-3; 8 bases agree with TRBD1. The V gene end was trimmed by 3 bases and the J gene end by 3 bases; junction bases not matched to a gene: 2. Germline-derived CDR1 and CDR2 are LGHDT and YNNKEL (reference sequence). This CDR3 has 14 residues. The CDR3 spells CASSHRQGTDTQYF. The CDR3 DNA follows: TGTGCCAGCAGCCATCGACAGGGGACAGATACGCAGTATTTT.

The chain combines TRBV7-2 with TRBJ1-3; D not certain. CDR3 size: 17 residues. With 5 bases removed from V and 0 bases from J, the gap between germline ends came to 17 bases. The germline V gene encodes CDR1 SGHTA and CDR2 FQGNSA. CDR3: CASSESLGGVSGNTIYF. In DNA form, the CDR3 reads TGTGCCAGCAGCGAGTCGTTAGGCGGGGTCTCTGGAAACACCATATATTTT.

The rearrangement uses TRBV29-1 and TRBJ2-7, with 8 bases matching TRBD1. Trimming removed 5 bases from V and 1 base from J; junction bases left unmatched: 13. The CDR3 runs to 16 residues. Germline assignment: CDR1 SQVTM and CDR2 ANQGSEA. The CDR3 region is CSVRTGRARGSYEQYF. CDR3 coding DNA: TGCAGCGTTCGGACAGGGAGAGCAAGAGGGTCCTACGAGCAGTACTTC.

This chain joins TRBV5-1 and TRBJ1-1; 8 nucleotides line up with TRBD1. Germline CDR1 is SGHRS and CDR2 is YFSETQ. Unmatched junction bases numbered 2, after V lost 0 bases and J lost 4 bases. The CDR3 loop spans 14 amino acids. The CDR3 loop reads CASSLARGPTEAFF. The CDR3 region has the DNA TGCGCCAGCAGCTTGGCCAGGGGGCCCACTGAAGCTTTCTTT.

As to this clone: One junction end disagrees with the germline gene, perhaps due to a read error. The CDR3: CASSLESDRLNF. The CDR3 nucleotides are TGCGCCAGCAGCTTGGAATCCGACAGACTCAACTTC. The chain couples TRBV5-1 to TRBJ2-7; a weak D match, TRBD1 (5 bases). Looked up from germline, CDR1 is SGHRS and CDR2 is YFSETQ. The CDR3 consists of 12 residues.

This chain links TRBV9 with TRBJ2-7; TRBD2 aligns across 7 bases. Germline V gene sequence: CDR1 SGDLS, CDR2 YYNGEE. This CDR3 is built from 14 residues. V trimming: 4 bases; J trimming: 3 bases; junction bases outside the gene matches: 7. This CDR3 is CASSPWGGNYEQYF. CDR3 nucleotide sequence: TGTGCCAGCAGCCCCTGGGGGGGGAACTACGAGCAGTACTTC.

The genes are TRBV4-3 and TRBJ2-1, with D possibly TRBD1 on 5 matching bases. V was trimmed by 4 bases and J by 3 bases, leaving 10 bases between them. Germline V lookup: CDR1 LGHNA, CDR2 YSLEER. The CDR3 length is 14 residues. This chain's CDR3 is CASSPKGIYNEQFF. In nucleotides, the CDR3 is TGCGCCAGCAGCCCGAAGGGGATCTACAATGAGCAGTTCTTC.

CDR3 bases: TGTGCCAGCAGCCAAGAGGGGGGAAGAAATGGCTACACCTTC. This translates into CASSQEGGRNGYTF. The chain employs TRBV14 and TRBJ1-2; tentative D call: TRBD1 (5 bases). The V and J ends lost 0 bases and 6 bases respectively, with 11 bases between them. The germline V gene encodes CDR1 SGHDN and CDR2 FVKESK. CDR3 length equals 14 residues.

Here the CDR3 reads CASSILSAGNTIYF. CDR3 bases: TGTGCCAGTAGTATCCTCTCGGCTGGAAACACCATATATTTT. This chain links TRBV19 with TRBJ1-3, with D hard to call. The V and J ends lost 3 bases and 2 bases respectively, with 8 bases between them. The CDR3 length is 14 residues. CDR1 is LNHDA, CDR2 SQIVND, per germline (reference sequence).

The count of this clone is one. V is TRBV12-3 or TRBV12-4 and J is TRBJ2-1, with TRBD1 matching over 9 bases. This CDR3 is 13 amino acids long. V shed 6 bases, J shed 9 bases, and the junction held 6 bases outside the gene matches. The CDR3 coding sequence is TGTGCCAGCAGACGGGACAGGGCGAGTGAGCAGTTCTTC. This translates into CASRRDRASEQFF.

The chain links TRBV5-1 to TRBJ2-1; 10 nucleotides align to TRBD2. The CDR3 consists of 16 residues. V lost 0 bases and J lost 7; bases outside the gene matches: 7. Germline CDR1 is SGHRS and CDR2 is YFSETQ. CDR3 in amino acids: CASSLEISGGFNEQFF. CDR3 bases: TGCGCCAGCAGCTTGGAGATTAGCGGGGGGTTTAATGAGCAGTTCTTC.

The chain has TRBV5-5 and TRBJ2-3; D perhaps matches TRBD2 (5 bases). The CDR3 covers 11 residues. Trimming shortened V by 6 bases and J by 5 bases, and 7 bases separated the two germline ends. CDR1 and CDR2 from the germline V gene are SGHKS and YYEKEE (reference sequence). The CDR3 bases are TGTGCCAGCACGGAGGTAGATACGCAGTATTTT. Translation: CASTEVDTQYF.

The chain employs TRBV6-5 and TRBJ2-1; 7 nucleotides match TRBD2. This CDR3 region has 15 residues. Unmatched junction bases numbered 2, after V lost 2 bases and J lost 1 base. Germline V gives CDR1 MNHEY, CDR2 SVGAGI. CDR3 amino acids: CASSYSGVSYNEQFF. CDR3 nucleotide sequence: TGTGCCAGCAGTTACAGCGGGGTGTCCTACAATGAGCAGTTCTTC.

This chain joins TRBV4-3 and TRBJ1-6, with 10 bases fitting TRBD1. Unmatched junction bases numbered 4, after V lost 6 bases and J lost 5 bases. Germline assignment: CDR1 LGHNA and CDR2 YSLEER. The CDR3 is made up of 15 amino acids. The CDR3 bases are TGCGCCAGCAGTCGGGACAGGGGAAATAATTCACCCCTCCACTTT. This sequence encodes CASSRDRGNNSPLHF.

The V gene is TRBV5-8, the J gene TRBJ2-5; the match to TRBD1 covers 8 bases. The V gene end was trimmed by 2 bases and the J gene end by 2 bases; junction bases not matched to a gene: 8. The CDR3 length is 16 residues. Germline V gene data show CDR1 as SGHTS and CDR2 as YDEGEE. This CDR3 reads CASSFYDRGLQETQYF. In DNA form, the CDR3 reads TGTGCCAGCAGCTTTTATGACAGGGGATTACAAGAGACCCAGTACTTC.